This T cell receptor beta chain was captured by sequencing in a study of shared clonotypes between healthy human individuals. As for this clone: The same CDR3 also results from other DNA sequences found in this sample.

Repertoires were generated with immunoSEQ multiplex PCR, while TCRdb's copy carries only in-frame clones and drops some. Of more than 2 million clones in the sample, 85% to 95% are singletons; the top ten hold more than 0.1%. Germline CDR1 and CDR2: MGHRA and YSYEKL. V gave up 0 bases and J gave up 4 bases, with 6 bases separating them. CDR3 length: 13 amino acids. Source material: naive CD4+ T cells sorted from blood. The subset denotes: CD45RA+ positively selected. The clonotype was recovered from a man younger than 30 in good health. The chain combines TRBV4-1 with TRBJ1-2; D is ambiguous. As DNA, the CDR3 is TGCGCCAGCAGCCAAGATGGCCTCTATGGCTACACCTTC. It codes for CASSQDGLYGYTF.